Each of the 19 T cell receptor beta chains below was sequenced from the same sample in a study of cytomegalovirus exposure and HLA in healthy donors. 60 Vbeta and 13 Jbeta primers were used in PCR. Some clones are missing from TCRdb's copy, which holds only in-frame ones; the method was immunoSEQ multiplex PCR. This table lists about 140,000 clones. Sequenced material: PBMCs. The receptors were sampled from a man aged 40-50 years in good health and CMV-seronegative.

This rearrangement joins TRBV18 to TRBJ2-1; 9 nucleotides match TRBD1. The V segment lost 6 bases and the J segment 1 base; nucleotides outside the gene matches: 1. The CDR3 runs 14 residues. The germline V gene has CDR1 KGHSH and CDR2 LQKENI. The CDR3 is CASSGQGSYNEQFF. In DNA form, the CDR3 reads TGTGCCAGCTCGGGACAGGGATCCTACAATGAGCAGTTCTTC.

V and J are TRBV29-1 and TRBJ2-2; 14 bases line up with TRBD2. Germline V gene data show CDR1 as SQVTM and CDR2 as ANQGSEA. This CDR3 has 15 amino acids. V lost 7 bases and J lost 5; bases outside the gene matches: 6. CDR3 residues: CSGGLAGGGTGELFF. CDR3 nucleotide sequence: TGCAGCGGTGGACTAGCGGGGGGTGGGACCGGGGAGCTGTTTTTT.

The chain has TRBV7-2 and TRBJ1-3; 8 bases map to TRBD1. CDR3 size: 13 residues. Germline V gene lookup returns CDR1 SGHTA and CDR2 FQGNSA. Trimming cost V 6 bases and J 7 bases; bases outside gene matches: 5. CDR3 DNA sequence: TGTGCCAGCAGGACAGGGGCGGGCAACACCATATATTTT. This translates into CASRTGAGNTIYF. The whole variable domain, filled in from reference TRBV7-2 and TRBJ1-3, reads GAGVSQSPSNKVTEKGKDVELRCDPISGHTALYWYRQSLGQGLEFLIYFQGNSAPDKSGLPSDRFSAERTGGSVSTLTIQRTQQEDSAVYLCASRTGAGNTIYFGEGSWLTVV.

The chain carries TRBV25-1 and TRBJ2-3, with 10 bases matching TRBD2. The germline V gene encodes CDR1 MGHDK and CDR2 SYGVNS. The CDR3 extends over 15 amino acids. V was pared by 6 bases and J by 2 bases, with 5 bases of the junction left unmatched. CDR3 in DNA: TGTGCCAGCAGCCCCCTAGCGGGGGACACAGATACGCAGTATTTT. It specifies CASSPLAGDTDTQYF. Complete variable domain (other parts from reference TRBV25-1 and TRBJ2-3): EADIYQTPRYLVIGTGKKITLECSQTMGHDKMYWYQQDPGMELHLIHYSYGVNSTEKGDLSSESTVSRIRTEHFPLTLESARPSHTSQYLCASSPLAGDTDTQYFGPGTRLTVL.

The V call is TRBV2, the J call TRBJ2-7; unclear D gene. V lost 7 bases and J lost 2, with 12 bases in between. CDR1 is SNHLY and CDR2 is FYNNEI in the germline V gene. The CDR3 consists of 13 residues. CDR3: CASNIVGAYEQYF. The CDR3 bases are TGTGCCAGCAATATTGTCGGAGCCTACGAGCAGTACTTC.

The chain carries TRBV27 and TRBJ1-1; the D gene is possibly TRBD1 (6 bases). Germline V gives CDR1 MNHEY, CDR2 SMNVEV (reference sequence). With 5 bases removed from V and 1 base from J, the gap between germline ends came to 11 bases. CDR3 length: 14 amino acids. CDR3 DNA: TGTGCCAGCAGTCCGTACAGGGCGAACACTGAAGCTTTCTTT. Residues: CASSPYRANTEAFF.

The J gene is TRBJ2-2, the V gene TRBV11-2; 8 bases agree with TRBD1. Trimming removed 8 bases from V and 7 bases from J; junction bases left unmatched: 12. This CDR3 comprises 15 residues. The germline gives CDR1 SGHAT, CDR2 FQNNGV. CDR3 coding DNA: TGTGCCAGCCTTCTCCAGGGGGCGATCGGCGGGGAGCTGTTTTTT. Translated, it gives CASLLQGAIGGELFF.

The rearrangement uses TRBV29-1 and TRBJ2-1; D possibly corresponds to TRBD1 (5 bases). The CDR3 sequence is 18 residues long. Germline-derived CDR1 and CDR2 are SQVTM and ANQGSEA. V was shortened by 6 bases and J by 6 bases, with 30 bases between the two germline ends. CDR3 DNA: TGCAGCGTAGCTTTACAGGCTAGGCCGTCTTCGTGGGGCAATGAGCAGTTCTTC. Protein product: CSVALQARPSSWGNEQFF.

The genes are TRBV19 and TRBJ1-5; D possibly corresponds to TRBD1 (5 bases). V was cut by 7 bases and J by 0 bases, with 25 bases left in between. The germline V gene encodes CDR1 LNHDA and CDR2 SQIVND (reference sequence). The CDR3 is made up of 19 amino acids. The CDR3 here is CASKPGLPILSHSNQPQHF. For the CDR3, the DNA is TGTGCCAGTAAACCGGGACTCCCAATCCTTTCCCATAGCAATCAGCCCCAGCATTTT.

The chain carries TRBV12-5 and TRBJ1-2; D is perhaps TRBD1 (5 bases). Germline V CDR1 and CDR2: LGHNT, FRNRAP. V gave up 5 bases and J gave up 4 bases, with 11 bases separating them. This CDR3 has 13 amino acids. DNA for the CDR3: TGTGCTAGTGGTGTCGCAGGGTCCTATGGCTACACCTTC. Amino acids: CASGVAGSYGYTF.

The chain is built from TRBV14 and TRBJ1-4; 9 bases line up with TRBD1. Germline V CDR1 and CDR2: SGHDN, FVKESK. V trimming: 4 bases; J trimming: 7 bases; junction bases outside the gene matches: 7. CDR3 size: 15 residues. For the CDR3, the DNA is TGTGCCAGCAGCCGTAACAGGGGGCCTGGTGAAAAACTGTTTTTT. Translating it yields CASSRNRGPGEKLFF.

V gene TRBV4-1 combines with J gene TRBJ1-2; 7 positions agree with TRBD1. In germline, CDR1 is MGHRA, CDR2 YSYEKL. V shed 0 bases and J 8 bases; nucleotides not matched to a gene: 12. There are 16 residues in the CDR3. The CDR3 loop reads CASSQDRDDREEGYTF. CDR3 DNA sequence: TGCGCCAGCAGCCAAGATAGGGACGACAGGGAGGAAGGCTACACCTTC.

This chain connects TRBV7-8 to TRBJ1-2; 8 positions agree with TRBD1. The CDR3 is 15 residues long. From germline, CDR1 is SGHVS and CDR2 FQNEAQ. Trimming removed 5 bases from V and 3 bases from J; junction bases left unmatched: 8. CDR3 nucleotide sequence: TGTGCCAGCAGCCCTAGGACAGGGCCGGACTATGGCTACACCTTC. Protein: CASSPRTGPDYGYTF.

J is TRBJ2-7 and V is TRBV7-9, with 10 bases aligning to TRBD2. The CDR3 length is 15 residues. J was trimmed by 6 bases and V by 5 bases; bases with no gene match: 10. CDR1 and CDR2 (germline): SEHNR, FQNEAQ (reference sequence). CDR3 bases: TGTGCCAGCAGCCGGGGGGTAGCGGGGGGAGGCGAGCAGTACTTC. Translation gives CASSRGVAGGGEQYF.

The chain uses TRBV18 and TRBJ1-5, with a possible D match to TRBD1 (5 bases). Germline CDR1 reads KGHSH; CDR2 reads LQKENI. The CDR3 has 15 residues. V dropped 3 bases and J dropped 4 bases, with 13 bases sitting between them. The CDR3 DNA reads as TGTGCCAGCTCACCCCAGGGTTCCGGGAATCAGCCCCAGCATTTT. Its protein product is CASSPQGSGNQPQHF.

The chain joins TRBV5-4 to TRBJ2-3, with 11 bases matching TRBD2. Unmatched junction bases numbered 0, after V lost 0 bases and J lost 6 bases. CDR1 is SGHNT, CDR2 YYREEE, per germline (reference sequence). CDR3 length equals 14 residues. CDR3 loop: CASSLASGGDTQYF. CDR3 DNA: TGTGCCAGCAGCTTGGCTAGCGGGGGGGATACGCAGTATTTT.

The rearrangement links TRBV7-3 to TRBJ1-1; possibly TRBD1 for D (6 bases). The length of the CDR3 is 17 residues. CDR1 and CDR2 from the germline V gene are SGHTA and FQGTGA. V was cut by 5 bases and J by 5 bases, with 24 bases left in between. CDR3 nucleotides: TGTGCCAGCAGCCCTGGACCAGGGAGGGGGAGAGATACTGAAGCTTTCTTT. This translates into CASSPGPGRGRDTEAFF.

The chain links TRBV19 to TRBJ1-2; D may be TRBD1 (6 bases). V lost 4 bases, J lost 7 bases, and 16 bases lay in between. The CDR3 is 14 amino acids. CDR1 is LNHDA, CDR2 SQIVND, per germline (reference sequence). Written as DNA, the CDR3 is TGTGCCAGTAGTACACAGGGAGGGGGAGCTGGCTACACCTTC. This encodes CASSTQGGGAGYTF.

V gene TRBV10-1 combines with J gene TRBJ2-3; 8 bases line up with TRBD1. This CDR3 contains 16 residues. The ends lost 5 bases at V and 3 bases at J; junction bases unmatched: 10. Germline V gene data show CDR1 as WNHNN and CDR2 as SYGVQD (reference sequence). The CDR3 DNA reads TGCGCCAGCAGTCCCTCGACAGGGGTTGCGACAGATACGCAGTATTTT. Protein product: CASSPSTGVATDTQYF.